The next 23 T cell receptor beta chains were all read from a single sample in a study of blood T cell repertoires in COVID-19. Sequencing was performed with immunoSEQ multiplex PCR; in TCRdb, only in-frame clones are kept and a portion is missing. The sample lists more than 40,000 clones, roughly nine tenths occurring once. Source material: peripheral blood. The origin of the receptors is a man aged 65-85 years with acute or convalescent COVID-19.

The V and J genes are TRBV9 and TRBJ2-3; TRBD2 matches 8 bases. CDR1 and CDR2 from the germline V gene are SGDLS and YYNGEE. This CDR3 spans 16 amino acids. The J segment lost 2 bases and the V segment lost 1 base, leaving 6 bases of the junction unmatched. The DNA for the CDR3 is TGTGCCAGCAGCGTAACGGCGGGGGGCCTCACAGATACGCAGTATTTT. This encodes CASSVTAGGLTDTQYF.

The rearrangement uses TRBV5-4 and TRBJ1-2; D call uncertain. The germline CDR1 and CDR2 sequences are SGHNT and YYREEE (reference sequence). V lost 4 bases and J 4 bases, leaving 20 bases between the germline ends. This CDR3 is 16 amino acids long. The CDR3 here is CASSPAGIPRRYGYTF. Written as DNA, the CDR3 is TGTGCCAGCAGCCCGGCGGGGATCCCTAGGCGCTATGGCTACACCTTC.

The J gene is TRBJ2-3, the V gene TRBV2; maybe TRBD2 (6 bases). Between the trimmed V and J ends, which lost 5 bases and 4 bases, there was a span of 13 bases. CDR3 length: 14 amino acids. Germline assignment: CDR1 SNHLY and CDR2 FYNNEI. The CDR3 DNA follows: TGTGCCAGCAGTCGGGACTCTAGCGCAGATACGCAGTATTTT. Translation gives CASSRDSSADTQYF. Complete variable domain (other parts from reference TRBV2 and TRBJ2-3): EPEVTQTPSHQVTQMGQEVILRCVPISNHLYFYWYRQILGQKVEFLVSFYNNEISEKSEIFDDQFSVERPDGSNFTLKIRSTKLEDSAMYFCASSRDSSADTQYFGPGTRLTVL.

The chain links TRBV6-2 or TRBV6-3 to TRBJ1-5; 7 nucleotides match TRBD1. Germline V gene data show CDR1 as MNHEY and CDR2 as SVGEGT. The CDR3 consists of 14 residues. The V and J ends lost 0 bases and 5 bases, in that order; junction bases with no gene match: 1. The chain's CDR3 is CASSYSTGHQPQHF. The CDR3 DNA is TGTGCCAGCAGTTACTCGACAGGGCATCAGCCCCAGCATTTT.

The chain employs TRBV6-2 or TRBV6-3 and TRBJ2-5; TRBD2 agrees at 13 bases. Trimming at V came to 5 bases and at J to 3 bases, leaving 6 bases not matched to a gene. The CDR3 is 16 amino acids. Germline V gene data show CDR1 as MNHEY and CDR2 as SVGEGT. CDR3: CASSGTSGGVEETQYF. As DNA, the CDR3 is TGTGCCAGCAGTGGAACTAGCGGGGGGGTCGAAGAGACCCAGTACTTC.

V gene TRBV5-1 combines with J gene TRBJ1-2; 9 nucleotides line up with TRBD1. V lost 5 bases and J lost 2; bases outside the gene matches: 1. There are 13 residues in the CDR3. Germline loops: CDR1 SGHRS, CDR2 YFSETQ. In DNA form, the CDR3 reads TGCGCCAGCAGGGGGACAGGGAACTATGGCTACACCTTC. Protein product: CASRGTGNYGYTF.

The V call is TRBV11-2, the J call TRBJ1-6; a weak D match, TRBD1 (5 bases). CDR1 and CDR2 (germline): SGHAT, FQNNGV. The CDR3 consists of 14 residues. The V end was cut by 6 bases, the J end by 17 bases, with 23 bases between. CDR3 sequence reads: CASRSTGTFRRIHF. CDR3 coding DNA: TGTGCCAGCAGGTCAACCGGGACTTTTCGACGGATCCACTTT.

The CDR3 DNA is TGTGCCAGTAGCCTCCGACAGGGCGCCGCTGAAGCTTTCTTT. It is translated as CASSLRQGAAEAFF. The rearrangement joins TRBV19 to TRBJ1-1; TRBD1 matches at 7 bases. Trimming removed 6 bases from V and 6 bases from J; junction bases left unmatched: 10. Germline CDR1 and CDR2: LNHDA and SQIVND (reference sequence). The CDR3 has 14 residues.

The CDR3 bases are TGTGCCCGCCGTAGGAACACTGAAGCTTTCTTT. Amino acid sequence: CARRRNTEAFF. This chain links TRBV2 with TRBJ1-1; the D is unclear. Germline V gene data show CDR1 as SNHLY and CDR2 as FYNNEI. This CDR3 is 11 amino acids long. Trimming stripped 11 bases from V and 1 base from J, with 8 bases between.

The J gene is TRBJ2-1, the V gene TRBV18; 9 nucleotides match TRBD1. Germline loops: CDR1 KGHSH, CDR2 LQKENI. The CDR3 covers 15 residues. With 3 bases clipped from V and 4 bases from J, the junction kept 4 bases outside the gene matches. The CDR3 reads CASSPSGQGYNEQFF. The DNA of the CDR3 is TGTGCCAGCTCACCTTCCGGACAGGGGTACAATGAGCAGTTCTTC.

The chain uses TRBV7-8 and TRBJ2-5; possibly TRBD1 for D (5 bases). Germline-derived CDR1 and CDR2 are SGHVS and FQNEAQ. This CDR3 comprises 17 residues. The V end was cut by 1 base, the J end by 4 bases, with 19 bases between. CDR3 loop: CASSLVVRSRVRETQYF. CDR3 nucleotide sequence: TGTGCCAGCAGCTTAGTTGTCCGGAGCAGGGTGAGAGAGACCCAGTACTTC.

The chain couples TRBV7-9 to TRBJ1-6; D not certain. Trimming removed 1 base at V and 5 bases at J, with 9 bases between. There are 15 residues in the CDR3. Germline values: CDR1 SEHNR, CDR2 FQNEAQ (reference sequence). This CDR3 is CASSLVVRNNSPLHF. CDR3 nucleotide sequence: TGTGCCAGCAGCTTAGTCGTGAGAAATAATTCACCCCTCCACTTT.

The V call is TRBV4-1, the J call TRBJ2-3; tentatively, D is TRBD1 (5 bases). This CDR3 is 14 amino acids long. CDR1 and CDR2 (germline): MGHRA, YSYEKL. V lost 4 bases and J lost 1, with 9 bases in between. CDR3 bases: TGCGCCAGCAGCCCGACAGAACGCACAGATACGCAGTATTTT. This gives the protein CASSPTERTDTQYF.

The chain joins TRBV6-5 to TRBJ2-1, with 7 bases aligning to TRBD2. Germline lookup yields CDR1 MNHEY and CDR2 SVGAGI. The CDR3 is made up of 14 amino acids. V lost 5 bases to trimming and J lost 8 bases; unmatched junction nucleotides: 9. The CDR3 reads CASSLPGAGYEQFF. The CDR3 DNA follows: TGTGCCAGCAGTCTCCCTGGAGCGGGGTATGAGCAGTTCTTC.

The chain combines TRBV9 with TRBJ2-7; TRBD1 aligns across 7 bases. Germline CDR1 reads SGDLS; CDR2 reads YYNGEE. J was trimmed by 2 bases and V by 3 bases; bases with no gene match: 5. The CDR3 contains 14 residues. In DNA, the CDR3 is TGTGCCAGCAGCGAGACGGGACAGCCCTACGAGCAGTACTTC. It translates to CASSETGQPYEQYF. Variable domain in full (rest from reference TRBV9 and TRBJ2-7): DSGVTQTPKHLITATGQRVTLRCSPRSGDLSVYWYQQSLDQGLQFLIQYYNGEERAKGNILERFSAQQFPDLHSELNLSSLELGDSALYFCASSETGQPYEQYFGPGTRLTVT.

J is TRBJ1-3 and V is TRBV19; D ambiguous. The germline V and J ends were trimmed by 4 bases and 0 bases, with 10 bases remaining between them. Germline V gene lookup returns CDR1 LNHDA and CDR2 SQIVND (reference sequence). The CDR3 spans 15 residues. CDR3: CASSTLQASGNTIYF. The CDR3, as DNA: TGTGCCAGTAGTACTCTTCAGGCCTCTGGAAACACCATATATTTT.

This clone was seen a single time. The rearrangement links TRBV9 to TRBJ1-3; 7 bases agree with TRBD1. This CDR3 region has 15 residues. Germline V CDR1 and CDR2: SGDLS, YYNGEE. Trimming at V came to 0 bases and at J to 4 bases, leaving 4 bases not matched to a gene. The DNA for the CDR3 is TGTGCCAGCAGCGTAGGCCAGGGGGGAGGAAACACCATATATTTT. It codes for CASSVGQGGGNTIYF.

J is TRBJ2-5 and V is TRBV7-8, with 7 bases identical to TRBD2. V lost 5 bases, J lost 1 base, and 4 bases stayed unmatched. CDR3 size: 14 residues. Looked up from germline, CDR1 is SGHVS and CDR2 is FQNEAQ. CDR3 sequence (DNA): TGTGCCAGCAGCCGAGCGGGGCCCCAAGAGACCCAGTACTTC. Encoded protein: CASSRAGPQETQYF.

CDR3 sequence (DNA): TGCGCCAGCAGCCTCCGGGACAGAATCTACGAGCAGTACTTC. It specifies CASSLRDRIYEQYF. The chain couples TRBV4-1 to TRBJ2-7; TRBD1 agrees at 7 bases. The CDR3 extends over 14 amino acids. CDR1 and CDR2 (germline): MGHRA, YSYEKL. Trimming took 4 bases from V and 3 from J; bases not matched to a gene: 6.

The chain is built from TRBV30 and TRBJ1-2; 9 bases fit TRBD1. V gave up 2 bases and J gave up 3 bases; unmatched junction bases: 4. The CDR3 has 14 residues. The germline CDR1 and CDR2 sequences are GTSNPN and SVGIG (reference sequence). The CDR3 sequence is CAWSYTGGYYGYTF. Written as DNA, the CDR3 is TGTGCCTGGAGTTATACAGGGGGCTACTATGGCTACACCTTC.

This chain links TRBV20-1 with TRBJ1-1, with D unclear. The CDR3 runs to 11 residues. CDR1 is DFQATT, CDR2 SNEGSKA, per germline (reference sequence). The V end was cut by 5 bases, the J end by 4 bases, with 8 bases between. DNA of the CDR3: TGCAGTGCTGCTAGCGGCACTGAAGCTTTCTTT. Its protein product is CSAASGTEAFF.

The sample holds one count of this clone. The chain recombines TRBV3-1 (or the pseudogene TRBV3-2) with TRBJ2-7; D is undetermined. V was trimmed by 4 bases and J by 3 bases, leaving 4 bases between them. Germline CDR1 and CDR2: LGHDT and YNNKEL (reference sequence). This CDR3 has 11 residues. This chain's CDR3 is CASSLHYEQYF. CDR3 nucleotide sequence: TGTGCCAGCAGCCTACACTACGAGCAGTACTTC.

This sequence joins TRBV5-4 and TRBJ2-1; 7 bases line up with TRBD1. Germline values: CDR1 SGHNT, CDR2 YYREEE (reference sequence). The CDR3 is 14 residues long. V was clipped by 4 bases and J by 4 bases; unmatched bases: 5. CDR3 in amino acids: CASSLRTGYNEQFF. The CDR3 DNA sequence: TGTGCCAGCAGCCTAAGGACAGGATACAATGAGCAGTTCTTC.